These 31 T cell receptor beta chains came from one sample sequenced in a study of blood T cell repertoires in COVID-19. Using immunoSEQ multiplex PCR, the repertoire was profiled, and TCRdb retains in-frame clones only, with some absent. The sample contains approximately 210,000 clones, around 80% of which appear only once. Source material: peripheral blood. These receptors were taken from a man aged 25 to 40 with active or convalescent COVID-19.

This chain links TRBV7-3 with TRBJ1-1; 8 nucleotides align to TRBD1. Losses at the gene ends were 5 bases for V and 5 bases for J; bases not matched to a gene: 4. The length of the CDR3 is 13 residues. The germline V gene encodes CDR1 SGHTA and CDR2 FQGTGA. CDR3 residues: CASSPTGGTEAFF. Written as DNA, the CDR3 is TGTGCCAGCAGCCCCACAGGGGGGACTGAAGCTTTCTTT.

The chain carries TRBV24-1 and TRBJ2-7, with TRBD2 identical over 10 bases. Per the germline V gene, CDR1 is KGHDR and CDR2 is SFDVKD. This CDR3 is built from 17 residues. V dropped 9 bases and J dropped 7; count of bases not matched to a gene: 20. The CDR3 region has the DNA TGTGCCACCGGCCTTAAACTGGGGAGCGGGAGGGCAGAAGAGCAGTACTTC. Translation gives CATGLKLGSGRAEEQYF.

The chain joins TRBV20-1 to TRBJ1-6; D is perhaps TRBD1 (5 bases). V was shortened by 3 bases and J by 6 bases, with 12 bases between the two germline ends. Germline values: CDR1 DFQATT, CDR2 SNEGSKA (reference sequence). This CDR3 is 14 amino acids long. The CDR3, as DNA: TGCAGTGCTAGTAGCGGGGGAATTAATTCACCCCTCCACTTT. Encoded protein: CSASSGGINSPLHF.

The V call is TRBV30, the J call TRBJ1-1; tentatively, D is TRBD1 (6 bases). Trimming pared 3 bases from V and 3 bases from J, leaving 11 bases between. The CDR3 runs 13 residues. Germline V lookup: CDR1 GTSNPN, CDR2 SVGIG (reference sequence). CDR3 loop: CAWRGGEDTEAFF. In DNA, the CDR3 is TGTGCCTGGAGAGGGGGGGAGGACACTGAAGCTTTCTTT.

This clone was recorded only once. The genes are TRBV13 and TRBJ2-7; 10 bases fit TRBD2. J gave up 5 bases and V 5 bases, and 12 bases lay outside the gene matches. The germline V gene encodes CDR1 PRHDT and CDR2 FYEKMQ (reference sequence). There are 16 residues in the CDR3. CDR3 DNA sequence: TGTGCCAGCAGCCTTTCTGCAGCGGGAGGGCTCAACGAGCAGTACTTC. This sequence encodes CASSLSAAGGLNEQYF.

V is TRBV9 and J is TRBJ2-1; possible D gene TRBD2, 6 bases. This CDR3 is built from 17 residues. V was pared by 4 bases and J by 8 bases, with 25 bases between. Germline CDR1 SGDLS, CDR2 YYNGEE. The DNA for the CDR3 is TGTGCCAGCAGCTCAAAGATTCGGGACTCGCGGGATGATGAGCAGTTCTTC. Protein: CASSSKIRDSRDDEQFF.

The chain uses TRBV6-5 and TRBJ1-5; the D gene is possibly TRBD1 (6 bases). The length of the CDR3 is 15 residues. Germline CDR1 is MNHEY and CDR2 is SVGAGI. The V gene lost 10 bases and the J gene lost 1 base, with 17 bases spanning the gap. CDR3 loop: CATSRGQGSNQPQHF. CDR3 in DNA: TGTGCCACCTCCCGAGGGCAGGGGAGCAATCAGCCCCAGCATTTT.

The rearrangement links TRBV28 to TRBJ1-6; weak D call: TRBD1 (5 bases). The CDR3 contains 14 residues. The germline gives CDR1 MDHEN, CDR2 SYDVKM. V shed 3 bases and J shed 14 bases, with 17 bases lying between them. CDR3 amino acids: CASSLEGGGKALHF. The CDR3 coding sequence is TGTGCCAGCAGTTTGGAGGGCGGGGGTAAGGCCCTCCACTTT. The full variable domain, rest sourced from reference TRBV28 and TRBJ1-6, is DVKVTQSSRYLVKRTGEKVFLECVQDMDHENMFWYRQDPGLGLRLIYFSYDVKMKEKGDIPEGYSVSREKKERFSLILESASTNQTSMYLCASSLEGGGKALHFGNGTRLTVT.

The V call is TRBV6-5, the J call TRBJ2-7; perhaps TRBD2 as D (5 bases). V shed 2 bases and J shed 5 bases, with 16 bases lying between them. Germline CDR1 is MNHEY and CDR2 is SVGAGI. This CDR3 is 15 amino acids long. The CDR3 loop is CASSYAGTQLHEQYF. Written as DNA, the CDR3 is TGTGCCAGCAGTTACGCGGGTACCCAACTCCACGAGCAGTACTTC.

Worth noting for this clone: This sample also contains other DNA sequences that code for the same CDR3. The genes are TRBV4-3 and TRBJ2-1; TRBD2 agrees at 7 bases. Germline CDR1 is LGHNA and CDR2 is YSLEER. The trim removed 4 bases at V and 7 bases at J, leaving 4 bases unmatched. This CDR3 has 13 residues. The DNA for the CDR3 is TGCGCCAGCAGCCCCAGCGGGGCTAATGAGCAGTTCTTC. Translation: CASSPSGANEQFF.

As to this clone: Relative to the germline gene, one junction end is altered; a read error may explain this. This chain links TRBV12-5 with TRBJ1-1; perhaps TRBD1 as D (6 bases). The CDR3 has 18 residues. CDR1 and CDR2 from the germline V gene are LGHNT and FRNRAP. The CDR3 sequence: CASVLVPTGGHPNTEAFF. The CDR3 DNA reads as TGTGCTAGTGTTTTGGTACCAACTGGGGGACACCCGAACACTGAAGCTTTCTTT.

The chain combines TRBV11-3 with TRBJ1-3; D uncertain. Germline CDR1 reads SGHNT; CDR2 reads YENEEA. CDR3 size: 13 residues. Trimming pared 3 bases from V and 4 bases from J, leaving 7 bases between. CDR3 sequence: CASSLREGNTIYF. The CDR3 DNA reads as TGTGCCAGCAGCTTGCGTGAGGGAAACACCATATATTTT.

The chain carries TRBV6-6 and TRBJ2-3, with a weak D call TRBD1 (5 bases). Germline V lookup: CDR1 MNHNY, CDR2 SVGAGI (reference sequence). V lost 4 bases, J lost 4 bases, and 15 bases lay in between. The CDR3 runs to 15 residues. This chain's CDR3 is CASSFSSGRADTQYF. The CDR3 nucleotides are TGTGCCAGCAGTTTTTCCTCCGGCAGGGCAGATACGCAGTATTTT.

The CDR3 here is CASSLPWTGDNEKLFF. In DNA, the CDR3 is TGTGCCAGCAGCTTGCCATGGACAGGGGATAATGAAAAACTGTTTTTT. This chain links TRBV5-6 with TRBJ1-4, with 9 bases that match TRBD1. Germline-derived CDR1 and CDR2 are SGHDT and YYEEEE. The ends lost 1 base at V and 4 bases at J; junction bases unmatched: 5. The CDR3 is 16 amino acids.

The chain joins TRBV5-1 to TRBJ1-1; 11 nucleotides line up with TRBD1. Trimming at V came to 2 bases and at J to 4 bases, leaving 4 bases not matched to a gene. CDR3 size: 15 residues. Germline CDR1 and CDR2: SGHRS and YFSETQ. The CDR3 region has the DNA TGCGCCAGCAGCTTAGGGGACAGGGGGACCACTGAAGCTTTCTTT. Translating gives CASSLGDRGTTEAFF.

The CDR3 here is CASSTGRVTGELFF. The CDR3 region has the DNA TGTGCCAGCAGCACAGGACGGGTCACCGGGGAGCTGTTTTTT. The gene calls are TRBV11-3 and TRBJ2-2; D may be TRBD1 (5 bases). V was shortened by 5 bases and J by 4 bases, with 11 bases between the two germline ends. CDR3 length equals 14 residues. In germline, CDR1 is SGHNT, CDR2 YENEEA. Drawing the rest from reference TRBV11-3 and TRBJ2-2, the complete variable domain is EAGVVQSPRYKIIEKKQPVAFWCNPISGHNTLYWYLQNLGQGPELLIRYENEEAVDDSQLPKDRFSAERLKGVDSTLKIQPAELGDSAVYLCASSTGRVTGELFFGEGSRLTVL.

The chain combines TRBV6-5 with TRBJ2-1; tentatively, D is TRBD1 (5 bases). V lost 2 bases to trimming and J lost 4 bases, with 12 bases between them. This CDR3 has 15 residues. Germline lookup yields CDR1 MNHEY and CDR2 SVGAGI. DNA of the CDR3: TGTGCCAGCAGTTACGGCACAGGAAGGTACAATGAGCAGTTCTTC. Residues: CASSYGTGRYNEQFF.

The chain recombines TRBV7-3 with TRBJ1-2; D is undetermined. Trimming removed 4 bases at V and 2 bases at J, with 14 bases between. This CDR3 region has 15 residues. The germline V gene has CDR1 SGHTA and CDR2 FQGTGA. CDR3 in amino acids: CASSSQHLVNYGYTF. In nucleotides, the CDR3 is TGTGCCAGCAGCTCCCAACACCTGGTGAACTATGGCTACACCTTC. Variable domain in full (rest from reference TRBV7-3 and TRBJ1-2): GAGVSQTPSNKVTEKGKYVELRCDPISGHTALYWYRQSLGQGPEFLIYFQGTGAADDSGLPNDRFFAVRPEGSVSTLKIQRTERGDSAVYLCASSSQHLVNYGYTFGSGTRLTVV.

This sequence joins TRBV12-5 and TRBJ2-7, with D perhaps TRBD2 (6 bases). The CDR3 sequence is 13 residues long. CDR1 and CDR2 (germline): LGHNT, FRNRAP. The V and J ends lost 6 bases and 0 bases respectively, with 9 bases between them. CDR3 in DNA: TGTGCTAGTGGGCTAGCGTCCTCCTACGAGCAGTACTTC. This translates into CASGLASSYEQYF.

The chain employs TRBV6-5 and TRBJ2-7, with 12 bases matching TRBD2. The CDR3 length is 14 residues. V was clipped by 7 bases and J by 5 bases; unmatched bases: 6. Germline values: CDR1 MNHEY, CDR2 SVGAGI. The CDR3: CASNRLAGENEQYF. As DNA, the CDR3 is TGTGCCAGCAACCGACTAGCGGGAGAAAACGAGCAGTACTTC.

The J gene is TRBJ1-2, the V gene TRBV3-1 (or the pseudogene TRBV3-2); 8 bases line up with TRBD1. V shed 4 bases and J 7 bases; nucleotides not matched to a gene: 2. The germline V gene has CDR1 LGHDT and CDR2 YNNKEL (reference sequence). The CDR3 length is 12 residues. The CDR3 DNA sequence: TGTGCCAGCAGCCTGGACAGGGCTGGCTACACCTTC. Translating gives CASSLDRAGYTF.

This clone was counted a single time. The J gene is TRBJ2-1, the V gene TRBV4-3; the match to TRBD2 covers 13 bases. Germline CDR1 is LGHNA and CDR2 is YSLEER. V shed 4 bases and J 8 bases; nucleotides not matched to a gene: 5. The CDR3 consists of 15 residues. The CDR3 sequence: CASSRTSGSGYEQFF. CDR3 DNA sequence: TGCGCCAGCAGCCGGACTAGCGGGAGTGGCTATGAGCAGTTCTTC.

Only a few counts were recorded for this clone. The sample holds other DNA sequences that translate to the same CDR3. V is TRBV28 and J is TRBJ1-1, with D maybe TRBD1 (6 bases). CDR1 is MDHEN, CDR2 SYDVKM, per germline. The length of the CDR3 is 13 residues. V was pared by 6 bases and J by 3 bases, with 11 bases between. This CDR3 reads CASSLQGYTEAFF. CDR3 DNA: TGTGCCAGCAGCCTACAGGGATACACTGAAGCTTTCTTT. Full variable domain (rest looked up from reference TRBV28 and TRBJ1-1): DVKVTQSSRYLVKRTGEKVFLECVQDMDHENMFWYRQDPGLGLRLIYFSYDVKMKEKGDIPEGYSVSREKKERFSLILESASTNQTSMYLCASSLQGYTEAFFGQGTRLTVV.

The chain recombines TRBV6-5 with TRBJ2-2; D perhaps matches TRBD2 (5 bases). The CDR3 is made up of 13 amino acids. V was trimmed by 5 bases and J by 7 bases, leaving 11 bases between them. Germline values: CDR1 MNHEY, CDR2 SVGAGI. The CDR3 bases are TGTGCCAGCAGTCGCGGGCCCGGCGGGGAGCTGTTTTTT. It translates to CASSRGPGGELFF.

CDR3 sequence (DNA): TGTGCCAGCAGTTACACATCAGGAGGGCAGCCCCAGCATTTT. It yields the protein CASSYTSGGQPQHF. The chain joins TRBV6-2 or TRBV6-3 to TRBJ1-5; unclear D gene. The CDR3 length is 14 residues. Trimming removed 2 bases at V and 7 bases at J, with 12 bases between. Looked up from germline, CDR1 is MNHEY and CDR2 is SVGEGT.

CDR3 sequence: CASSLARQANQPQHF. For the CDR3, the DNA is TGTGCCAGCAGCTTAGCGCGACAGGCCAATCAGCCCCAGCATTTT. The chain is built from TRBV7-9 and TRBJ1-5; D is perhaps TRBD1 (6 bases). The CDR3 length is 15 residues. Germline values: CDR1 SEHNR, CDR2 FQNEAQ (reference sequence). V was clipped by 0 bases and J by 3 bases, with 9 bases between them. Variable domain in full (rest from reference TRBV7-9 and TRBJ1-5): DTGVSQNPRHKITKRGQNVTFRCDPISEHNRLYWYRQTLGQGPEFLTYFQNEAQLEKSRLLSDRFSAERPKGSFSTLEIQRTEQGDSAMYLCASSLARQANQPQHFGDGTRLSIL.

This clone has just a few counts. This sequence joins TRBV11-2 and TRBJ1-1; possibly TRBD1 for D (6 bases). V shed 4 bases and J shed 10 bases, with 28 bases lying between them. The germline V gene encodes CDR1 SGHAT and CDR2 FQNNGV. The CDR3 sequence is 17 residues long. The CDR3 DNA reads as TGTGCCAGCAGCTCCCGTCATAGCCCGATACAGGGATTGGTAGCTTTCTTT. It specifies CASSSRHSPIQGLVAFF.

The chain has TRBV18 and TRBJ2-7, with TRBD2 identical over 9 bases. Unmatched junction bases numbered 9, after V lost 6 bases and J lost 6 bases. CDR3 length: 14 residues. The V gene's germline CDR1 is KGHSH and CDR2 LQKENI. This CDR3 reads CASSPIAGVGEQYF. The CDR3 DNA sequence: TGTGCCAGCTCCCCTATAGCGGGAGTAGGCGAGCAGTACTTC.

V gene TRBV27 combines with J gene TRBJ1-1, with TRBD1 matching 8 bases. Trimming took 5 bases from V and 6 from J; bases not matched to a gene: 14. The germline V gene has CDR1 MNHEY and CDR2 SMNVEV (reference sequence). CDR3 length: 16 residues. CDR3 coding DNA: TGTGCCAGCAGTAAACGCCCGGGACAGGTAATTCCTGAAGCTTTCTTT. Translating it yields CASSKRPGQVIPEAFF.

The chain is built from TRBV5-1 and TRBJ2-3, with TRBD1 identical over 8 bases. Looked up from germline, CDR1 is SGHRS and CDR2 is YFSETQ. V dropped 3 bases and J dropped 4; count of bases not matched to a gene: 1. This CDR3 contains 13 residues. The CDR3 sequence is CASSSDRADTQYF. Written as DNA, the CDR3 is TGCGCCAGCAGCTCGGACAGGGCAGATACGCAGTATTTT.

The chain recombines TRBV4-1 with TRBJ2-1, with D perhaps matching TRBD1 (6 bases). Germline V gene sequence: CDR1 MGHRA, CDR2 YSYEKL. V was clipped by 0 bases and J by 4 bases, with 10 bases between them. The CDR3 extends over 15 amino acids. The CDR3 nucleotides are TGCGCCAGCAGCCAAGATGGGGGCCCTTACAATGAGCAGTTCTTC. Its protein is CASSQDGGPYNEQFF.